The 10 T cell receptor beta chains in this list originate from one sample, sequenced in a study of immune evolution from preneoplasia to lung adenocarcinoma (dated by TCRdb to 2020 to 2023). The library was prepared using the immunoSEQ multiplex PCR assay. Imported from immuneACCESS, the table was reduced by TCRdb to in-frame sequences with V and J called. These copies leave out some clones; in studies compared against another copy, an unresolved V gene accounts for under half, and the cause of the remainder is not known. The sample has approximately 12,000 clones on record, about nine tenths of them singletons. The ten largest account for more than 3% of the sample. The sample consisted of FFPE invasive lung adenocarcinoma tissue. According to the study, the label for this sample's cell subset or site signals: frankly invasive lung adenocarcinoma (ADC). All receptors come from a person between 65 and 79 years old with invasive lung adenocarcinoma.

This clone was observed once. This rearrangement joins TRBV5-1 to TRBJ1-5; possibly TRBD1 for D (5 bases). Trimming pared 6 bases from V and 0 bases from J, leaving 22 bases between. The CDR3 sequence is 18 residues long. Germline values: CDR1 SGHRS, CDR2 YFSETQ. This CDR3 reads CASTGLSRRPHSNQPQHF. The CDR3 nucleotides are TGCGCCAGCACAGGGTTGTCTCGCAGGCCTCATAGCAATCAGCCCCAGCATTTT. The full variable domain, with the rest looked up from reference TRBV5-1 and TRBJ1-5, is KAGVTQTPRYLIKTRGQQVTLSCSPISGHRSVSWYQQTPGQGLQFLFEYFSETQRNKGNFPGRFSGRQFSNSRSEMNVSTLELGDSALYLCASTGLSRRPHSNQPQHFGDGTRLSIL.

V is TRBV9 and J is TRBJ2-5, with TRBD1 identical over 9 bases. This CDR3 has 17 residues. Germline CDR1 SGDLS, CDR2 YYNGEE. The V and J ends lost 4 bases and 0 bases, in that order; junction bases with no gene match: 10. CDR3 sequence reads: CASSQTGGPSNQETQYF. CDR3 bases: TGTGCCAGCAGCCAAACAGGGGGCCCCTCCAACCAAGAGACCCAGTACTTC.

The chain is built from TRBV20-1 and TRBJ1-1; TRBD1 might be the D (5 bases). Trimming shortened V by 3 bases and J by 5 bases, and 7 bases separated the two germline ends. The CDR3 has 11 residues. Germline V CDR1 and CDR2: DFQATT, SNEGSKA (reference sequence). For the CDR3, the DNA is TGCAGTGCTAGTCCAGGGACTGAAGCTTTCTTT. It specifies CSASPGTEAFF.

The CDR3 loop is CASSLDRVHGYTF. The DNA of the CDR3 is TGTGCCAGCAGCTTGGACAGGGTCCATGGCTACACCTTC. The chain links TRBV5-6 to TRBJ1-2, with D tentatively TRBD1 (6 bases). The germline V gene encodes CDR1 SGHDT and CDR2 YYEEEE. V was clipped by 0 bases and J by 6 bases, with 9 bases between them. CDR3 size: 13 residues.

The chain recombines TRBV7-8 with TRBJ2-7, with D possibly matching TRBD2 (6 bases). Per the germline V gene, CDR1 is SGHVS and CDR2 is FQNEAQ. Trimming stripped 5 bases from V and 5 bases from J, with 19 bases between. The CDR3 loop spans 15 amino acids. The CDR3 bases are TGTGCCAGCAGCCCCCCCAGCCGGGGGAGCAACGAGCAGTACTTC. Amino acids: CASSPPSRGSNEQYF.

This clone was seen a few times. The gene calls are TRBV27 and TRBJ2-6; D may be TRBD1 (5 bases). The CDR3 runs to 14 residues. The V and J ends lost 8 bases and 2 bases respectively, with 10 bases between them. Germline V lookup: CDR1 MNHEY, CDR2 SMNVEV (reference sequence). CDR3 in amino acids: CASHGAAGANVLTF. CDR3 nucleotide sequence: TGTGCCAGCCATGGGGCGGCTGGGGCCAACGTCCTGACTTTC.

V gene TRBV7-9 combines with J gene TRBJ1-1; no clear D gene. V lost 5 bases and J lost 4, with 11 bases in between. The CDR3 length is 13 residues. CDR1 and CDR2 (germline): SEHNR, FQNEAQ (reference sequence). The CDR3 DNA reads TGTGCCAGCAGCACCACCTATGGCACTGAAGCTTTCTTT. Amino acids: CASSTTYGTEAFF.

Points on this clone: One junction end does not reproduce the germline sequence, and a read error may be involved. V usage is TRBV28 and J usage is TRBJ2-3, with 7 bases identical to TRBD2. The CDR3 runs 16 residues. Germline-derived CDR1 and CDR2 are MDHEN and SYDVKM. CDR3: CASSPTPGGYTNTQYF. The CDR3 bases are TGTGCCAGCAGTCCTACCCCCGGGGGGTACACAAATACGCAGTATTTT.

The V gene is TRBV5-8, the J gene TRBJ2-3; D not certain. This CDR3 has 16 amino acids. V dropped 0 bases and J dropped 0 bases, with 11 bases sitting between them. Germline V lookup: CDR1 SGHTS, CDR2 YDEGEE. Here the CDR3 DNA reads TGTGCCAGCAGCTTGGGTACAGTAACTAGCACAGATACGCAGTATTTT. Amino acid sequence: CASSLGTVTSTDTQYF.

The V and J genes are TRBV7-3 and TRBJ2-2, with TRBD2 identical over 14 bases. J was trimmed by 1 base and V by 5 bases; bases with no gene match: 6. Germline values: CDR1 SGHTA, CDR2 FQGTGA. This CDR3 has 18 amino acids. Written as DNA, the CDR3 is TGTGCCAGCAGCCCAGGGACTAGCGGGGGCCTGAACACCGGGGAGCTGTTTTTT. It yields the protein CASSPGTSGGLNTGELFF.